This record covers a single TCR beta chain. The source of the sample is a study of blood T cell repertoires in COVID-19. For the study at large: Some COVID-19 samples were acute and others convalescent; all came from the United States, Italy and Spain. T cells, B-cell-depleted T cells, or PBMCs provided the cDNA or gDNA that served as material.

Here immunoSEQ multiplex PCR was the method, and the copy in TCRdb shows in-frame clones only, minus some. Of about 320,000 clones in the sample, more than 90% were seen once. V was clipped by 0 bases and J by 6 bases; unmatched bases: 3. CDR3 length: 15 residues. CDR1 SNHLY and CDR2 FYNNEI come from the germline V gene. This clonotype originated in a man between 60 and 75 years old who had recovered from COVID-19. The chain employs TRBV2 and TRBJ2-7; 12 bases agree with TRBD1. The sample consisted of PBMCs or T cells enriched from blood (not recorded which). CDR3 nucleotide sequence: TGTGCCAGCAGTGAAGCAGGGGACAGGGGGCGCGAGCAGTACTTC. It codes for CASSEAGDRGREQYF.